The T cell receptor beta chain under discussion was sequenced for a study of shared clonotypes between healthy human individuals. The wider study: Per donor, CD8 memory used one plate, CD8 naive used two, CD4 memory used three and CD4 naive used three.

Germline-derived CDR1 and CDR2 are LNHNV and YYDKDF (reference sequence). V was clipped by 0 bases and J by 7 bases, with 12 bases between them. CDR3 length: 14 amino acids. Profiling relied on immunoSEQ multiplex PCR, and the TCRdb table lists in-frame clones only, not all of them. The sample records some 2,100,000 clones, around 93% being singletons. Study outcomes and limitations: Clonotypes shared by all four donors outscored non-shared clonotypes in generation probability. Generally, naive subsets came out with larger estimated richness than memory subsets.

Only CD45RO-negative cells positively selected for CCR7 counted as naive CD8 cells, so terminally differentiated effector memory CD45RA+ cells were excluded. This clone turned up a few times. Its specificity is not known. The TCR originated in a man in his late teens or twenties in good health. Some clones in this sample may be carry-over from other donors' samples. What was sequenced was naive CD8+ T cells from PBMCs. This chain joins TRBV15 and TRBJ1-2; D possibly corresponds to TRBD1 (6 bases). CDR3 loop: CATSRDLGGSGYTF. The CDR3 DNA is TGTGCCACCAGCAGAGATCTGGGGGGCAGTGGCTACACCTTC.